This T cell receptor beta chain was identified in a study of a mutant IDH1 vaccine in newly diagnosed glioma. Study in general: Treated patients, roughly 60% male and around 40% female, averaged about 42 years of age. Therapy received beforehand was radiotherapy, temozolomide, or both, with most patients given both.

V lost 4 bases and J 4 bases, leaving 10 bases between the germline ends. The germline V gene encodes CDR1 KGHSH and CDR2 LQKENI. CDR3 size: 13 residues. Study findings and constraints: Immune responses arising from the vaccine appeared in approximately 92% of patients.

This clone was recorded a few times. The antigen remains unidentified. Time point described: baseline, week 1 (first vaccination visit). The treatment here: pre-vaccination baseline after standard-of-care therapy. Measured with immunoSEQ multiplex PCR; TCRdb has only the in-frame clones, and not every one. The sample has about 34,000 clones, about four fifths seen once; the top ten hold more than 8.5%. The chain recombines TRBV18 with TRBJ2-5; unclear D gene. The sequence was collected from a man aged 45-60 years with glioma. Some clones in this sample may be carry-over from other donors' samples. The source was peripheral blood mononuclear cells (PBMCs), collected from a glioma patient treated with radiotherapy, temozolomide or both. The CDR3 bases are TGTGCCAGCTCACGATCACCGGGAGAGACCCAGTACTTC. Residues: CASSRSPGETQYF.